The sequence of this TCR beta chain was determined in a study of T cell responses to AZD1222 COVID-19 vaccine. V dropped 6 bases and J dropped 8 bases, with 14 bases sitting between them. The V gene's germline CDR1 is ENHRY and CDR2 SYGVKD. The CDR3 has 13 residues. TCRdb's table, derived via immunoSEQ multiplex PCR, lists solely in-frame clones and lacks some. The repertoire holds approximately 140,000 clones, with around 89% as singletons. Study findings and constraints: It was only after the peak T cell response that any repertoires were sampled. Spike as a whole was targeted by vaccine-associated CD4 TCRs, dominant at 160-218 and 743-854. Among spike-specific TCRs, nearly half reportedly target unmutated variant regions.

As concerns this clone: The antigen remains unidentified.

Sequences were derived from peripheral blood, sampled on day 0 of AZD1222 vaccination. The receptor's source is an adult in good health. This rearrangement joins TRBV10-3 to TRBJ1-5, with D possibly matching TRBD1 (6 bases). The CDR3 sequence is CAIRGTSLEPQHF. CDR3 nucleotides: TGTGCCATCAGAGGGACATCCTTGGAGCCCCAGCATTTT.